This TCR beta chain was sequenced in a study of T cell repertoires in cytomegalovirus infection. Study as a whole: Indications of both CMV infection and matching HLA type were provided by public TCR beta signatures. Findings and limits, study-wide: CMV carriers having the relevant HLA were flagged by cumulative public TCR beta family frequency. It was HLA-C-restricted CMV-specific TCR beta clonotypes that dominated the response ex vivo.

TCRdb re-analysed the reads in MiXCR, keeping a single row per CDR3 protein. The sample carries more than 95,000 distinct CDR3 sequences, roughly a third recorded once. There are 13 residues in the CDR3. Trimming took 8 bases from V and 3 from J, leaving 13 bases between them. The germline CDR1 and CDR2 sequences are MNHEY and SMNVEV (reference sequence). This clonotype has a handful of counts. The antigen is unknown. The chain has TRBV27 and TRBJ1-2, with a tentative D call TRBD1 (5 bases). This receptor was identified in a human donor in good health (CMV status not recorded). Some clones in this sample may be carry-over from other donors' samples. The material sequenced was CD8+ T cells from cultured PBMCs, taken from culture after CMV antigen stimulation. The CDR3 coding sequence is TGTGCCAGCGGGGACGGACCCTACTATGGCTACACCTTC. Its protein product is CASGDGPYYGYTF.